Below are 5 T cell receptor beta chains sequenced from a single sample in a study of early T cells in non-severe SARS-CoV-2 infection. TCRdb used MiXCR to reprocess the 5' RACE reads, holding one entry per CDR3 protein. The sample has tens of thousands of distinct CDR3 sequences, approximately 15% seen once; the top ten hold 3% to 5%. This specimen consisted of whole blood, obtained at baseline. The origin of the receptors is an adult who was a healthcare worker with PCR-confirmed SARS-CoV-2 infection or an uninfected control (not recorded which).

This clonotype was counted between two and nine times. V is TRBV12-3 or TRBV12-4 and J is TRBJ2-7; 9 bases map to TRBD2. The CDR3 extends over 17 amino acids. The V segment lost 6 bases and the J segment 0 bases; nucleotides outside the gene matches: 12. The CDR3 DNA reads TGTGCCAGCAGCCCCCTCTGGACTAGCGAGAGCTCCTACGAGCAGTACTTC. Translating gives CASSPLWTSESSYEQYF.

This clonotype occurred many times. This rearrangement joins TRBV7-2 to TRBJ1-1, with a possible D match to TRBD1 (6 bases). The germline V and J ends were trimmed by 4 bases and 0 bases, with 12 bases remaining between them. This CDR3 region has 15 residues. CDR1 is SGHTA and CDR2 is FQGNSA in the germline V gene. The CDR3 loop reads CASSSRTAMNTEAFF. DNA of the CDR3: TGTGCCAGCAGCTCGCGGACAGCAATGAACACTGAAGCTTTCTTT.

In its sample, this clonotype was seen many times. The genes are TRBV10-1 and TRBJ1-1; no firm D call. Trimming left V 11 bases short and J 4 bases short, with 14 bases between. Germline CDR1 and CDR2: WNHNN and SYGVQD (reference sequence). The CDR3 loop spans 12 amino acids. The CDR3, as DNA: TGCGCCTGCTCCTCGGGAGGCACTGAAGCTTTCTTT. This gives the protein CACSSGGTEAFF.

The chain has TRBV7-9 and TRBJ1-2; D unresolved. Trimming removed 6 bases from V and 5 bases from J, with 10 bases in between. The CDR3 is 12 residues long. Germline CDR1 reads SEHNR; CDR2 reads FQNEAQ (reference sequence). CDR3 sequence reads: CASSQERYGYTF. The CDR3 nucleotides are TGTGCCAGCAGTCAAGAGCGGTATGGCTACACCTTC.

This clonotype was recorded at least ten times. The genes are TRBV24-1 and TRBJ2-7; 7 nucleotides line up with TRBD1. There are 12 residues in the CDR3. V shed 12 bases and J 2 bases; nucleotides not matched to a gene: 6. Germline CDR1 reads KGHDR; CDR2 reads SFDVKD. The CDR3 DNA is TGTGCCGCAGGGGACAGAGCCTACGAGCAGTACTTC. Encoded protein: CAAGDRAYEQYF.